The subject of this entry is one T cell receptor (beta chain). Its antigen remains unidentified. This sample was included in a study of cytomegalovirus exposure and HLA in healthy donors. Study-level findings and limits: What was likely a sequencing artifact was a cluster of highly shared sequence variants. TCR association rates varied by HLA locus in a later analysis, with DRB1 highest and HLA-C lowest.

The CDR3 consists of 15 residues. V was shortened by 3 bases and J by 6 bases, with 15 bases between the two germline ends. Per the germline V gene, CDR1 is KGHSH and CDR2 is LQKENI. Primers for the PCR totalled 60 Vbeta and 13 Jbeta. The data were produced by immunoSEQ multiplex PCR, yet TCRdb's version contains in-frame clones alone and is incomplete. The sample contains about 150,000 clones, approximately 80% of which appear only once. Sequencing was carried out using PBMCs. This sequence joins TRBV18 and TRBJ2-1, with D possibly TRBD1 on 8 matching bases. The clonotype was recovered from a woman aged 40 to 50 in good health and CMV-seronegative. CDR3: CASSPETGEGNEQFF. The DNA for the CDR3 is TGTGCCAGCTCACCGGAGACAGGGGAGGGCAATGAGCAGTTCTTC.